These 8 T cell receptor beta chains were sequenced from one sample in a study of shared clonotypes between healthy human individuals. Assay used: immunoSEQ multiplex PCR; TCRdb lists only in-frame clones, some missing. The sample records about 330,000 clones, roughly 84% being singletons. The specimen was memory CD8+ T cells sorted from blood. The subset denotes: CD45RO+ cells pooled with CCR7-negative TemRA cells. All receptors derive from a man younger than 35 in good health.

The chain uses TRBV4-1 and TRBJ2-4, with TRBD1 matching 12 bases. Germline assignment: CDR1 MGHRA and CDR2 YSYEKL. The V gene end was trimmed by 4 bases and the J gene end by 7 bases; junction bases not matched to a gene: 8. This CDR3 contains 16 residues. The CDR3, as DNA: TGCGCCAGCAGCCCGTTTGGGGGACAGGGGGCTAACATTCAGTACTTC. Its protein is CASSPFGGQGANIQYF.

The gene calls are TRBV10-3 and TRBJ2-2; tentatively, D is TRBD2 (5 bases). The germline V gene encodes CDR1 ENHRY and CDR2 SYGVKD. V lost 11 bases and J lost 0, with 13 bases in between. The CDR3 has 14 amino acids. This CDR3 reads CASKEAPNTGELFF. The CDR3 DNA sequence: TGTGCCTCAAAGGAGGCCCCGAACACCGGGGAGCTGTTTTTT.

The chain has TRBV7-9 and TRBJ2-7, with 7 bases identical to TRBD1. Germline V CDR1 and CDR2: SEHNR, FQNEAQ (reference sequence). The CDR3 is 16 amino acids. The ends lost 2 bases at V and 2 bases at J; junction bases unmatched: 9. CDR3 protein: CASSLKSGTEAYEQYF. The CDR3 nucleotides are TGTGCCAGCAGCTTAAAATCTGGGACAGAGGCCTACGAGCAGTACTTC.

The chain uses TRBV6-1 and TRBJ2-7; TRBD1 is a possible D gene (6 bases). Germline values: CDR1 MNHNS, CDR2 SASEGT. Trimming took 2 bases from V and 4 from J, leaving 12 bases between them. The CDR3 is 14 amino acids. The CDR3 DNA reads TGTGCCAGCAGTGAAAGCAGGGGTGGGTACGAGCAGTACTTC. Translating it yields CASSESRGGYEQYF.

This sequence joins TRBV30 and TRBJ2-7; no clear D. Germline CDR1 reads GTSNPN; CDR2 reads SVGIG (reference sequence). V dropped 3 bases and J dropped 2 bases, with 11 bases sitting between them. This CDR3 has 13 residues. CDR3 nucleotide sequence: TGTGCCTGGAGGGGCAGAGTACCCTACGAGCAGTACTTC. Amino acid sequence: CAWRGRVPYEQYF.

V is TRBV5-8 and J is TRBJ1-2, with D possibly TRBD1 on 5 matching bases. The CDR3 runs to 15 residues. Trimming shortened V by 4 bases and J by 3 bases, and 16 bases separated the two germline ends. The germline V gene has CDR1 SGHTS and CDR2 YDEGEE. CDR3 DNA sequence: TGTGCCAGCAGCCTGACAGAGCAGGTCCACTATGGCTACACCTTC. Translation gives CASSLTEQVHYGYTF.

The chain links TRBV11-2 to TRBJ2-7, with 7 bases aligning to TRBD1. V gave up 5 bases and J gave up 4 bases; unmatched junction bases: 5. Germline CDR1 is SGHAT and CDR2 is FQNNGV. The CDR3 totals 13 residues. The CDR3 loop is CASSEGQKYEQYF. DNA for the CDR3: TGTGCCAGCAGCGAGGGACAGAAATACGAGCAGTACTTC.

The chain couples TRBV7-9 to TRBJ2-7; D ambiguous. Germline CDR1 and CDR2: SEHNR and FQNEAQ (reference sequence). The ends were cut back, 1 base at V and 2 bases at J, with 12 bases in the middle. The CDR3 loop spans 15 amino acids. The CDR3 nucleotides read TGTGCCAGCAGCTTAGGGCCCAGCCCGCCCTACGAGCAGTACTTC. It is translated as CASSLGPSPPYEQYF.